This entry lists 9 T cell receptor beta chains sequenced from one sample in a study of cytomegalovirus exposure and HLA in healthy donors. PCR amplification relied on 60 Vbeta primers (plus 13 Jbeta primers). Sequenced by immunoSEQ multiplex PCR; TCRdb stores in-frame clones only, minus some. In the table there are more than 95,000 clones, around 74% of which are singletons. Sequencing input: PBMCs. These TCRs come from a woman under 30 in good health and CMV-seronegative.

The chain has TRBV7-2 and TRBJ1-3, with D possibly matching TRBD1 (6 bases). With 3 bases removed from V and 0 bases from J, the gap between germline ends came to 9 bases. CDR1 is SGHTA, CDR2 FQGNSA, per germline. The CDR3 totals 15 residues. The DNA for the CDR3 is TGTGCCAGCAGCTTTCGAGGGGGCTCTGGAAACACCATATATTTT. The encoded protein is CASSFRGGSGNTIYF.

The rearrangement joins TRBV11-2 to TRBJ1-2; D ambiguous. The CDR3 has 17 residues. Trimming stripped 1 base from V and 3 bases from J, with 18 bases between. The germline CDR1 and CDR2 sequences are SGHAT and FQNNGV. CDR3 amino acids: CASSLVGAGPADYGYTF. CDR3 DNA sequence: TGTGCCAGCAGCTTAGTTGGTGCTGGGCCTGCTGACTATGGCTACACCTTC.

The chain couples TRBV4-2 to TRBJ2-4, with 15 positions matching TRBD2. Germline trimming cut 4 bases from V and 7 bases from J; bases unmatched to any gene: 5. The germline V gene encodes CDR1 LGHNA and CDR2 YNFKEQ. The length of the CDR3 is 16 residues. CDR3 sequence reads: CASSPGLAGGKNIQYF. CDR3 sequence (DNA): TGTGCCAGCAGCCCGGGACTAGCGGGGGGCAAGAACATTCAGTACTTC.

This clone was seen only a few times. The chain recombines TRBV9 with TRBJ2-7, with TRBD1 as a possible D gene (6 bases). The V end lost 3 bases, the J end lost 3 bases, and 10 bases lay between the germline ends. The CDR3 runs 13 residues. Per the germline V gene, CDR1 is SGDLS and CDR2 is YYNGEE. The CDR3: CASSEGGNYEQYF. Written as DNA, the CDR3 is TGTGCCAGCAGCGAAGGGGGAAACTACGAGCAGTACTTC.

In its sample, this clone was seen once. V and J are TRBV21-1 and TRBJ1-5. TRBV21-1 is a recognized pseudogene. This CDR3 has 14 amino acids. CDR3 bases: TGTGCCAGCAGCAAAGGGGGAGAGAATCAGCCCCAGCATTTT. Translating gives CASSKGGENQPQHF.

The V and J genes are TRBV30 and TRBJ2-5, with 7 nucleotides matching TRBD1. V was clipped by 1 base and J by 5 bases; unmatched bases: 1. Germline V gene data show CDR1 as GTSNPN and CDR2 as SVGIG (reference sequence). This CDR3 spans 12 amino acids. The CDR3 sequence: CAWSGRGETQYF. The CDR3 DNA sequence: TGTGCCTGGAGTGGCAGGGGGGAGACCCAGTACTTC. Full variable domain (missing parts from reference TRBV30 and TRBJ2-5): SQTIHQWPATLVQPVGSPLSLECTVEGTSNPNLYWYRQAAGRGLQLLFYSVGIGQISSEVPQNLSASRPQDRQFILSSKKLLLSDSGFYLCAWSGRGETQYFGPGTRLLVL.

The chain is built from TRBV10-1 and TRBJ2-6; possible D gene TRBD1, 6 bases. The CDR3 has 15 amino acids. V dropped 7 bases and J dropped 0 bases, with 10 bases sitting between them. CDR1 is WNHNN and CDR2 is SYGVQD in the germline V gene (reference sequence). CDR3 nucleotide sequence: TGCGCCAGCAACAGGGAAAACTCTGGGGCCAACGTCCTGACTTTC. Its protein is CASNRENSGANVLTF.

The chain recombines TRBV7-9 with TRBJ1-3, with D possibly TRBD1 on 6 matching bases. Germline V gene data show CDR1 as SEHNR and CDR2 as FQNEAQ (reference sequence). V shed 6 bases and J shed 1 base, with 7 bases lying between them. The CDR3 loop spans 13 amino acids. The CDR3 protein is CASRGASGNTIYF. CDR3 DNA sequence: TGTGCCAGCAGGGGGGCTTCTGGAAACACCATATATTTT.

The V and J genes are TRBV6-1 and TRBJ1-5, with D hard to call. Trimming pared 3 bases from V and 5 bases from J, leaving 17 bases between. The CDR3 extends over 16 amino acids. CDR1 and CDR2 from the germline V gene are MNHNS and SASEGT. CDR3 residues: CASSDPRDRMDQPQHF. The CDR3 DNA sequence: TGTGCCAGCAGTGACCCACGGGATAGGATGGATCAGCCCCAGCATTTT.